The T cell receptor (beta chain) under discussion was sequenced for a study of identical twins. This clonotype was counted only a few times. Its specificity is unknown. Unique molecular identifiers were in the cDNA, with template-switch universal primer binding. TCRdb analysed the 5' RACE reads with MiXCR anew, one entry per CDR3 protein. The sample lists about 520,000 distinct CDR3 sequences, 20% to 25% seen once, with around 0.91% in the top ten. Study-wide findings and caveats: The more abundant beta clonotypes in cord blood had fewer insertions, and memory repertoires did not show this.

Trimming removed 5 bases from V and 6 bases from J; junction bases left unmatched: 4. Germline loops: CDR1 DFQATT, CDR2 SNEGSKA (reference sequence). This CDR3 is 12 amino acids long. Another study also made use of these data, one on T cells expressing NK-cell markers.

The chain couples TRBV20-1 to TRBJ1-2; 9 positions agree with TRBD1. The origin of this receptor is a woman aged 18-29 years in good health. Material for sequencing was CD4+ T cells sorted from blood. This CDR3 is CSAGTGQDGYTF. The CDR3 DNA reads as TGCAGTGCTGGGACAGGGCAGGATGGCTACACCTTC.